One sample yielded the 18 T cell receptor beta chains listed below, sequenced in a study of blood T cell repertoires in COVID-19. Assay: immunoSEQ multiplex PCR; the TCRdb copy retains only in-frame clones and omits some. Of roughly 82,000 clones in the sample, 80% to 90% are singletons; the top ten hold over 15%. Sequences were obtained from peripheral blood. The receptors stem from a woman aged 55-75 years with acute or convalescent COVID-19.

The rearrangement links TRBV6-7 to TRBJ2-1, with TRBD2 matching 11 bases. TRBV6-7 is recorded as an ORF, its role being uncertain. With V trimmed by 9 bases and J by 5 bases, 3 bases remained unmatched. This CDR3 spans 13 amino acids. The CDR3 is CARGGLADNEQFF. The CDR3 DNA reads as TGTGCCAGGGGGGGACTAGCGGACAATGAGCAGTTCTTC.

The chain is built from TRBV13 and TRBJ2-1; D is possibly TRBD1 (5 bases). This CDR3 comprises 14 residues. The ends were cut back, 4 bases at V and 10 bases at J, with 17 bases in the middle. The germline CDR1 and CDR2 sequences are PRHDT and FYEKMQ (reference sequence). The DNA of the CDR3 is TGTGCCAGCAGCTCATCCGGGCCCCAGGGAGAGCAGTTCTTC. Residues: CASSSSGPQGEQFF.

This clone was found a few times. This chain links TRBV11-1 with TRBJ2-4, with TRBD2 as a possible D gene (6 bases). Trimming took off 5 bases at V and 3 bases at J, with 14 bases between the two ends. The CDR3 is 15 residues long. CDR1 is SGHAT, CDR2 FQDESV, per germline (reference sequence). CDR3 protein: CASSMPSVRKNIQYF. The CDR3 DNA reads TGTGCCAGCAGCATGCCTAGCGTACGCAAAAACATTCAGTACTTC.

CDR3 DNA sequence: TGTGCCAGTAGTACCCAGAGGACAGGACACACCGGGGAGCTGTTTTTT. Protein: CASSTQRTGHTGELFF. The chain is built from TRBV19 and TRBJ2-2; 7 positions agree with TRBD1. Germline CDR1 LNHDA, CDR2 SQIVND (reference sequence). CDR3 length: 16 amino acids. The V gene end was trimmed by 4 bases and the J gene end by 3 bases; junction bases not matched to a gene: 8.

The genes are TRBV7-2 and TRBJ2-7; 9 bases line up with TRBD2. Losses at the gene ends were 2 bases for V and 4 bases for J; bases not matched to a gene: 3. The germline V gene encodes CDR1 SGHTA and CDR2 FQGNSA. The CDR3 extends over 14 amino acids. CDR3 protein: CASSLLAGAYEQYF. In DNA, the CDR3 is TGTGCCAGCAGCTTATTAGCGGGAGCTTACGAGCAGTACTTC.

This sequence joins TRBV7-2 and TRBJ2-7, with D possibly TRBD2 on 6 matching bases. The CDR3 is 16 residues long. Per germline, CDR1 SGHTA and CDR2 FQGNSA. Trimming took off 1 base at V and 3 bases at J, with 16 bases between the two ends. The CDR3 DNA is TGTGCCAGCAGCTTAGTAAGGCCTAGCGAGGGCTACGAGCAGTACTTC. It specifies CASSLVRPSEGYEQYF.

CDR3: CAWGPDRGRMNTEAFF. The CDR3 bases are TGTGCCTGGGGGCCCGACAGGGGGCGGATGAACACTGAAGCTTTCTTT. The rearrangement uses TRBV30 and TRBJ1-1; TRBD1 matches at 10 bases. There are 16 residues in the CDR3. J lost 0 bases, V lost 5 bases, and 9 bases had no gene match. Looked up from germline, CDR1 is GTSNPN and CDR2 is SVGIG (reference sequence).

The rearrangement links TRBV5-1 to TRBJ2-3; 11 nucleotides line up with TRBD2. In germline, CDR1 is SGHRS, CDR2 YFSETQ. V shed 5 bases, J shed 1 base, and the junction held 15 bases outside the gene matches. The CDR3 consists of 19 residues. CDR3 amino acids: CASSGTSGGPREGTDTQYF. CDR3 sequence (DNA): TGCGCCAGCAGTGGTACTAGCGGGGGACCCAGAGAGGGCACAGATACGCAGTATTTT.

V gene TRBV21-1 combines with J gene TRBJ1-5. TRBV21-1 is an annotated pseudogene. This CDR3 contains 18 residues. The CDR3 DNA is TGTGCCAGCAGCTCGAAAAAATTTTCCGGGCGGGGCAATCAGCCCCAGCATTTT. This encodes CASSSKKFSGRGNQPQHF.

This clone was detected a few times. V usage is TRBV12-3 or TRBV12-4 and J usage is TRBJ1-4, with D unresolved. Between the trimmed V and J ends, which lost 5 bases and 10 bases, there was a span of 11 bases. The CDR3 is 12 residues long. The CDR3 bases are TGTGCCAGCAGTCAGGCTGCGGGAAAACTGTTTTTT. As protein: CASSQAAGKLFF.

The CDR3 here is CASRLEVFRDTKNDYEQYF. The CDR3, as DNA: TGTGCAAGTCGCTTAGAGGTTTTCCGGGACACCAAAAACGACTACGAGCAGTACTTC. The chain employs TRBV12-2 and TRBJ2-7; TRBD1 is taken as the D call from the table, unchecked against the DNA. TRBV12-2 is a known pseudogene. The CDR3 length is 19 residues.

The V and J genes are TRBV7-2 and TRBJ2-7; TRBD1 aligns across 9 bases. V was pared by 4 bases and J by 7 bases, with 8 bases of the junction left unmatched. Per germline, CDR1 SGHTA and CDR2 FQGNSA. The CDR3 loop spans 14 amino acids. Here the CDR3 reads CASSSTGGAWEQYF. The CDR3 bases are TGTGCCAGCAGCTCTACAGGGGGCGCGTGGGAGCAGTACTTC. The entire variable domain, with the rest obtained from reference TRBV7-2 and TRBJ2-7, is as follows: GAGVSQSPSNKVTEKGKDVELRCDPISGHTALYWYRQSLGQGLEFLIYFQGNSAPDKSGLPSDRFSAERTGGSVSTLTIQRTQQEDSAVYLCASSSTGGAWEQYFGPGTRLTVT.

This clone has just a few counts. V is TRBV13 and J is TRBJ2-7; D gene ambiguous. From germline, CDR1 is PRHDT and CDR2 FYEKMQ (reference sequence). The CDR3 has 14 amino acids. V was cut by 4 bases and J by 4 bases, with 14 bases left in between. Here the CDR3 reads CASSSEARVYEQYF. In nucleotides, the CDR3 is TGTGCCAGCAGCTCCGAAGCCCGGGTTTACGAGCAGTACTTC. Supplemented by reference TRBV13 and TRBJ2-7, the full variable domain reads AAGVIQSPRHLIKEKRETATLKCYPIPRHDTVYWYQQGPGQDPQFLISFYEKMQSDKGSIPDRFSAQQFSDYHSELNMSSLELGDSALYFCASSSEARVYEQYFGPGTRLTVT.

CDR3 amino acids: CASSYTTGTGSNEQFF. The CDR3 bases are TGTGCCAGCAGCTACACCACCGGGACAGGGAGCAATGAGCAGTTCTTC. The chain combines TRBV6-6 with TRBJ2-1, with 9 bases aligning to TRBD1. V lost 6 bases to trimming and J lost 6 bases; unmatched junction nucleotides: 12. Germline V gene lookup returns CDR1 MNHNY and CDR2 SVGAGI (reference sequence). The CDR3 has 16 residues.

The chain is built from TRBV27 and TRBJ2-7, with 8 bases fitting TRBD2. CDR1 MNHEY and CDR2 SMNVEV come from the germline V gene (reference sequence). The CDR3 is 14 residues long. V lost 6 bases and J lost 4; bases outside the gene matches: 8. The CDR3 loop reads CASSRLGGAYEQYF. In nucleotides, the CDR3 is TGTGCCAGCAGCCGCCTCGGGGGGGCGTACGAGCAGTACTTC.

In its sample, this clone was seen once. J is TRBJ2-5 and V is TRBV5-1, with 7 bases fitting TRBD1. The V gene's germline CDR1 is SGHRS and CDR2 YFSETQ. CDR3 length: 14 amino acids. V shed 0 bases and J 7 bases; nucleotides not matched to a gene: 6. This CDR3 is CASSLEGGGPTQYF. CDR3 nucleotide sequence: TGCGCCAGCAGCTTGGAAGGGGGCGGTCCGACCCAGTACTTC.

The chain couples TRBV6-2 or TRBV6-3 to TRBJ2-4; 12 nucleotides agree with TRBD2. Per germline, CDR1 MNHEY and CDR2 SVGEGT. The junction had 8 bases not matched to a gene; V was cut back by 5 bases and J by 0 bases. This CDR3 is built from 18 residues. The CDR3 coding sequence is TGTGCCAGCAGTACTGGACTAGCGGGGACCATAGCCAAAAACATTCAGTACTTC. Residues: CASSTGLAGTIAKNIQYF.

This clone was counted only a few times. The chain employs TRBV5-1 and TRBJ1-4; TRBD1 might be the D (6 bases). This CDR3 is 17 amino acids long. Trimming took off 4 bases at V and 1 base at J, with 17 bases between the two ends. The V gene's germline CDR1 is SGHRS and CDR2 YFSETQ. The CDR3 sequence: CASSPGGGSQTNEKLFF. The CDR3 DNA follows: TGCGCCAGCAGCCCGGGAGGGGGAAGCCAAACTAATGAAAAACTGTTTTTT.